The 6 T cell receptor beta chains below were found in one sample sequenced in a study of cytomegalovirus exposure and HLA in healthy donors. The PCR employed 60 Vbeta primers together with 13 Jbeta primers. Some clones are missing from TCRdb's copy, which holds only in-frame ones; the method was immunoSEQ multiplex PCR. The table shows over 100,000 clones, with approximately 85% occurring only once. The sequencing input was PBMCs. These TCRs come from a woman aged 45-59 years in good health and CMV-seropositive.

The genes are TRBV28 and TRBJ2-6; a weak D match, TRBD2 (5 bases). Deletions cut 6 bases from V and 10 bases from J, with 19 bases between. CDR1 is MDHEN and CDR2 is SYDVKM in the germline V gene. The CDR3 is 15 residues long. The CDR3 bases are TGTGCCAGCAGCTTCCCTGCCAGCGGATCGAACGTCCTGACTTTC. Translation: CASSFPASGSNVLTF.

The gene calls are TRBV5-1 and TRBJ1-1; 8 nucleotides agree with TRBD1. The CDR3 has 14 amino acids. V lost 7 bases to trimming and J lost 6 bases; unmatched junction nucleotides: 11. Germline loops: CDR1 SGHRS, CDR2 YFSETQ. This CDR3 reads CASGAGQAGSEAFF. CDR3 nucleotides: TGCGCCAGCGGGGCGGGACAGGCGGGTTCTGAAGCTTTCTTT.

The chain combines TRBV6-5 with TRBJ1-5, with 10 bases identical to TRBD1. Germline lookup yields CDR1 MNHEY and CDR2 SVGAGI. V shed 5 bases and J 5 bases; nucleotides not matched to a gene: 6. The CDR3 is made up of 15 amino acids. As DNA, the CDR3 is TGTGCCAGCAGTAGAGACAGGGGGCGCGATCAGCCCCAGCATTTT. Translation: CASSRDRGRDQPQHF.

This sequence joins TRBV9 and TRBJ1-6; 8 nucleotides line up with TRBD1. V lost 4 bases and J lost 6; bases outside the gene matches: 15. CDR1 and CDR2 (germline): SGDLS, YYNGEE. CDR3 length: 18 residues. Here the CDR3 reads CASSPRDRHEVGNSPLHF. The CDR3 coding sequence is TGTGCCAGCAGCCCCCGGGACAGGCATGAAGTTGGTAATTCACCCCTCCACTTT.

The chain has TRBV6-6 and TRBJ2-7; 7 bases line up with TRBD2. The J call is doubtful: the DNA matches TRBJ2-1 better. The germline V gene encodes CDR1 MNHNY and CDR2 SVGAGI (reference sequence). This CDR3 comprises 16 residues. Here the CDR3 DNA reads TGTGCCAGCAGTCACTACGGCGGGAGCTCCTACAATGAGCAGTTCTTC. This encodes CASSHYGGSSYNEQFF.

A word on this clone: Compared with germline, one end of the junction differs, possibly owing to a read error. The J gene is TRBJ2-2, the V gene TRBV7-9; 11 bases map to TRBD2. The length of the CDR3 is 15 residues. Germline V gene data show CDR1 as SEHNR and CDR2 as FQNEAQ (reference sequence). This chain's CDR3 is CSSSRLAGHTGELFF. CDR3 DNA sequence: TGTTCCAGCAGCCGACTAGCGGGGCACACCGGGGAGCTGTTTTTT.